A selection of T cell receptor beta chains follows, all from one sample in a study of T cells after yellow fever vaccination. MiXCR, applied by TCRdb to the 5' RACE reads, yields one record per CDR3 protein. The sample consists of just over 250,000 distinct CDR3 sequences, about 5% of them appearing once. Sequences were derived from CD4+ T cells sorted from PBMCs, sampled on the day of the yellow fever booster vaccination. The receptors come from a man younger than 35 who received the YFV17D yellow fever vaccine. Both conserved end residues are part of each CDR3. Fields, in order: clone size, V gene, J gene, D gene, CDR3 DNA, CDR3 protein. The D gene is left open where the match is weak. Size is omitted from some rows. Given values are once, few, many or a class for expanded clones.

-,TRBV6-6,TRBJ2-7,-,TGTGCCAGCAGTTACGGGCAGTTCTACGAGCAGTACTTC,CASSYGQFYEQYF
many,TRBV5-6,TRBJ2-5,TRBD1,TGTGCCAGCAGCTACCCGGACAGGGGCCAGACCCAGTACTTC,CASSYPDRGQTQYF
few,TRBV20-1,TRBJ2-1,-,TGCAGTGCTAGGACGGGGCTCAATGAGCAGTTCTTC,CSARTGLNEQFF
many,TRBV12-3/TRBV12-4,TRBJ2-3,-,TGTGCCAGCAGTCCTCAGGAGGCCAGGGCGCAGTATTTT,CASSPQEARAQYF
few,TRBV7-2,TRBJ1-1,TRBD1,TGTGCCAGCAGCTTAGACGCAGGGGGCACTGAAGCTTTCTTT,CASSLDAGGTEAFF
-,TRBV10-3,TRBJ1-1,-,TGTGCCATCAGCCAACATGGGAACACTGAAGCTTTCTTT,CAISQHGNTEAFF
-,TRBV6-5,TRBJ1-4,-,TGTGCCAGCAGTAGGGCCACTGCAACTAATGAAAAACTGTTTTTT,CASSRATATNEKLFF
-,TRBV20-1,TRBJ2-1,-,TGCAGTGCTAGAGATGTGAACGGGGAGGTTTTAGATGAGCAGTTCTTC,CSARDVNGEVLDEQFF
many,TRBV6-6,TRBJ2-1,-,TGTGCCAGCGGTTGGTGGGCCTACAATGAGCAGTTCTTC,CASGWWAYNEQFF
few,TRBV6-6,TRBJ1-2,TRBD1,TGTGCCAGCAGGGGCGGGGACAGGGGTAACTATGGCTACACCTTC,CASRGGDRGNYGYTF
few,TRBV19,TRBJ1-1,-,TGTGCCAGTAGGCCTCGCAGGGAACGAATCGAAGCTTTCTTT,CASRPRRERIEAFF
few,TRBV25-1,TRBJ1-1,-,TGTGCCAGCAGTGAATGGGATTTATGGTCGGGGGGCACTGAAGCTTTCTTT,CASSEWDLWSGGTEAFF
few,TRBV20-1,TRBJ1-5,-,TGCAGTGCTAGAGGCGGGGATGGGGGGTATAGCAATCAGCCCCAGCATTTT,CSARGGDGGYSNQPQHF
few,TRBV3-1,TRBJ2-7,TRBD1,TGTGCCAGCAGCCTGACAGGGGGCGAGAACGAGCAGTACTTC,CASSLTGGENEQYF
-,TRBV7-3,TRBJ2-2,TRBD2,TGTGCCAGCAGCCCAACCGCCAGCGGGGTCTTCACCGGGGAGCTGTTTTTT,CASSPTASGVFTGELFF
many,TRBV6-5,TRBJ2-5,-,TGTGCCAGCAGAGGACCCGACCAAGAGACCCAGTACTTC,CASRGPDQETQYF
few,TRBV6-5,TRBJ1-1,TRBD1,TGTGCCAGCAGTTTCCAACCGGGACAGGGAAGAGGTCTAACTGAAGCTTTCTTT,CASSFQPGQGRGLTEAFF
many,TRBV2,TRBJ2-1,TRBD1,TGTGCCAGCAGGAGAGACAGGGCTACCTACAATGAGCAGTTCTTC,CASRRDRATYNEQFF
many,TRBV3-1,TRBJ1-2,-,TGTGCCACCAGTTTCGGGAACTATGGCTACACCTTC,CATSFGNYGYTF
-,TRBV2,TRBJ1-1,-,TGTGCCAGCAGTGCCGGATCTGAAGCTTTCTTT,CASSAGSEAFF
few,TRBV4-3,TRBJ2-7,-,TGCGCCAGCAGCCGAGATACGGGGTTCTACGAGCAGTACTTC,CASSRDTGFYEQYF
few,TRBV9,TRBJ2-4,-,TGTGCCAGCAGCCCAACCCCCGAGGGGCGCCGCTCCTTC,CASSPTPEGRRSF
-,TRBV4-1,TRBJ2-5,-,TGCGCCAGCAGCCAAGTCGGGGGACGTGAGACCCAGTACTTC,CASSQVGGRETQYF
-,TRBV7-2,TRBJ1-5,-,TGTGCCAGCAGCTTAATTGGAGGGCCCGGCGGGTATAGCAATCAGCCCCAGCATTTT,CASSLIGGPGGYSNQPQHF
many,TRBV3-1,TRBJ1-1,-,TGTGCCAGCAGCTTCAGGGCTGAAGCTTTCTTT,CASSFRAEAFF
-,TRBV7-3,TRBJ2-5,-,TGTGCCAGCAGCTTACTCCCCGACCAGATAGAGACCCAGTACTTC,CASSLLPDQIETQYF
many,TRBV7-2,TRBJ2-5,-,TGTGCCAGCAGCTTCTATGGGGCCCAGGAGACCCAGTACTTC,CASSFYGAQETQYF
few,TRBV5-1,TRBJ1-6,-,TGCGCCAGCAGCTTGGACAGGATTGGAAAGAATTCACCCCTCCACTTT,CASSLDRIGKNSPLHF
-,TRBV9,TRBJ2-5,TRBD2,TGTGCCAGCAGCCTTGGGGTAGCGGGGACGGAAGAGACCCAGTACTTC,CASSLGVAGTEETQYF
-,TRBV24-1,TRBJ2-3,-,TGTGCCACCAGAGGGGCCAGGAGCACAGATACGCAGTATTTT,CATRGARSTDTQYF
few,TRBV6-2/TRBV6-3,TRBJ2-1,TRBD2,TGTGCCAGCAGGGGTGGACTAGCGGGAGTTGTAGCCCTCTACAATGAGCAGTTCTTC,CASRGGLAGVVALYNEQFF
-,TRBV9,TRBJ2-1,-,TGTGCCAGCAGCGTAGCTACGGGGGTGTATGAGCAGTTCTTC,CASSVATGVYEQFF
many,TRBV7-6,TRBJ1-5,-,TGTGCCAGCAGCTTAGGGGGCCCCTTGGGGCAGCCCCAGCATTTT,CASSLGGPLGQPQHF
few,TRBV7-2,TRBJ1-2,-,TGTGCCAGCAGCTTAGATGGGAGTGGCTACACCTTC,CASSLDGSGYTF
many,TRBV5-1,TRBJ2-5,-,TGCGCCAGCAGAGGGGGGGTCGGCAGGGTCACCGTTGGGACCCAGTACTTC,CASRGGVGRVTVGTQYF
-,TRBV10-3,TRBJ2-5,-,TGTGCCATCAGTGGAGCCGGGTCGATGTACCAAGAGACCCAGTACTTC,CAISGAGSMYQETQYF
-,TRBV6-4,TRBJ1-5,TRBD1,TGTGCCAGCAGTGACTCGGGCAGGGGGACGGATAGCAATCAGCCCCAGCATTTT,CASSDSGRGTDSNQPQHF
many,TRBV18,TRBJ2-1,TRBD1,TGTGCCAGCTCACCACCACAGGGGGCTCGGAATGAGCAGTTCTTC,CASSPPQGARNEQFF
many,TRBV10-3,TRBJ1-5,-,TGTGCCATCAACGGACAGATAAATCAGCCCCAGCATTTT,CAINGQINQPQHF
-,TRBV7-9,TRBJ1-2,-,TGTGCCAGCAGCCCCGCTTACACCTTC,CASSPAYTF
many,TRBV7-2,TRBJ2-5,-,TGTGCCAGCAGCCGCGGGGACTACCAAGAGACCCAGTACTTC,CASSRGDYQETQYF
few,TRBV5-1,TRBJ1-1,TRBD1,TGCGCCAGCAGACCGGGACAGGGATGGGGGGCTTTCTTT,CASRPGQGWGAFF
-,TRBV4-3,TRBJ2-2,-,TGCGCCAGCAGCCAGCCGGGGGCGTCGAACACCGGGGAGCTGTTTTTT,CASSQPGASNTGELFF
few,TRBV20-1,TRBJ2-5,-,TGCAGTGCTAGAGACCGCCGGGGACTGGAGACCCAGTACTTC,CSARDRRGLETQYF
many,TRBV5-1,TRBJ2-2,-,TGCGCCAGCAGCACCCAGGGAGGCACCGGGGAGCTGTTTTTT,CASSTQGGTGELFF
many,TRBV7-3,TRBJ2-7,-,TGTGCCAGCAGCTTATTTGGGGGGACGGCTAGTTCCGAGCAGTACTTC,CASSLFGGTASSEQYF
-,TRBV20-1,TRBJ2-5,-,TGCAGTGCTCCACACCCCTGGCAGGGATTCGGTCGAGAGACCCAGTACTTC,CSAPHPWQGFGRETQYF
-,TRBV20-1,TRBJ2-1,TRBD2,TGCAGTTATAGCGGGGGGCAGAGGTCGTCCAATGAGCAGTTCTTC,CSYSGGQRSSNEQFF
few,TRBV7-2,TRBJ1-5,-,TGTGCCAGCAGCTTAGTCGGTGCTGAGGGGGCCCAGCATTTT,CASSLVGAEGAQHF
few,TRBV6-2/TRBV6-3,TRBJ2-7,-,TGTGCCAGCAGTTACGAGGGGACGATGACCTACGAGCAGTACTTC,CASSYEGTMTYEQYF
few,TRBV5-8,TRBJ2-3,TRBD1,TGTGCCAGCAGCTTGGGGGACAGCCCCTCTAGCACAGATACGCAGTATTTT,CASSLGDSPSSTDTQYF
few,TRBV4-3,TRBJ2-7,-,TGCGCCAGCAGCCAAGATCGCGCGGGCTACGAGCAGTACTTC,CASSQDRAGYEQYF
-,TRBV4-3,TRBJ2-2,-,TGCGCCAGCAGCCAAGAGGGACACTATACCGGGGAGCTGTTTTTT,CASSQEGHYTGELFF
many,TRBV7-2,TRBJ2-1,TRBD1,TGTGCCAGCAGCTTAGCGGGGCAGGGGGCTCGGTTCTTC,CASSLAGQGARFF
-,TRBV11-2,TRBJ2-3,-,TGTGCCAGCAGCTTAGATCGGAGTCCTGAGCAAGATACGCAGTATTTT,CASSLDRSPEQDTQYF
few,TRBV20-1,TRBJ1-1,-,TGCAGTGCTAGAGACCGGGGGTTCTCAGCTTTCTTT,CSARDRGFSAFF
-,TRBV25-1,TRBJ1-2,-,TGTGCCAGCAGGGATTTGGGGGGCTACACCTTC,CASRDLGGYTF